This record covers a single T cell receptor (beta chain). TCRdb itself ran the RT-PCR reads through MiXCR, one entry per CDR3 protein. The sample consists of 650,000 to 800,000 distinct CDR3 sequences, 12% to 15% of them appearing once. Sample: memory CD4+ T cells from blood. This TCR was sampled from a female donor in good health, serving as a healthy control.

The CDR3 DNA reads as TGTGCCAGCAGTTTAGCGCGGGACAGGGGGCCCACCGGGGAGCTGTTTTTT. Amino acid sequence: CASSLARDRGPTGELFF. The chain recombines TRBV12-3 or TRBV12-4 with TRBJ2-2; TRBD1 matches at 12 bases. The CDR3 is made up of 17 amino acids. V lost 0 bases to trimming and J lost 4 bases; unmatched junction nucleotides: 3.